This T cell receptor (beta chain) was identified during a study of blood T cell repertoires in COVID-19. Study information: Donors in the United States, Italy and Spain gave samples during acute or convalescent COVID-19.

Sequencing was performed with immunoSEQ multiplex PCR; in TCRdb, only in-frame clones are kept and a portion is missing. The table has around 300,000 clones, approximately 90% seen once; the top ten hold just under 6.5%. The length of the CDR3 is 16 residues. V gave up 5 bases and J gave up 0 bases, with 15 bases separating them. In germline, CDR1 is MGHRA, CDR2 YSYEKL. The chain has TRBV4-1 and TRBJ2-3, with D possibly TRBD2 on 5 matching bases. The sequenced sample consisted of peripheral blood. This TCR came from a woman in her forties or fifties with COVID-19, enrolled during active disease. The CDR3: CASSSWTGTSTDTQYF. As DNA, the CDR3 is TGCGCCAGCAGCTCTTGGACTGGTACTAGCACAGATACGCAGTATTTT.